The 3 T cell receptor beta chains presented below share a single source sample, sequenced in a study of blood T cell repertoires in COVID-19. Produced via immunoSEQ multiplex PCR; TCRdb's table is partial and in-frame only. The data contain about 310,000 clones, around nine tenths of them singletons. Sequenced: PBMCs or T cells enriched from blood (not recorded which). Receptors originate from a woman aged 40 to 50 who had recovered from COVID-19.

CDR3 protein: CASSPFQGYSEAFF. The CDR3 DNA reads as TGTGCCAGCTCACCCTTTCAGGGGTACTCTGAAGCTTTCTTT. The chain joins TRBV18 to TRBJ1-1, with D possibly TRBD1 on 6 matching bases. CDR1 and CDR2 from the germline V gene are KGHSH and LQKENI. V lost 3 bases to trimming and J lost 6 bases, with 14 bases between them. The CDR3 is made up of 14 amino acids.

This chain uses TRBV24-1 with TRBJ2-3; TRBD2 might be the D (7 bases). This CDR3 contains 16 residues. Germline V CDR1 and CDR2: KGHDR, SFDVKD. Trimming stripped 1 base from V and 2 bases from J, with 12 bases between. The CDR3 loop reads CATSDLRGGATDTQYF. For the CDR3, the DNA is TGTGCCACCAGTGATTTAAGAGGGGGGGCCACAGATACGCAGTATTTT.

This clone was recorded a few times. The chain links TRBV2 to TRBJ2-1; TRBD2 matches 14 bases. V lost 5 bases and J lost 10; bases outside the gene matches: 10. This CDR3 region has 16 residues. Germline V lookup: CDR1 SNHLY, CDR2 FYNNEI. The CDR3 spells CASSYSGLAGGREQFF. DNA of the CDR3: TGTGCCAGCAGTTACTCCGGACTAGCGGGAGGTCGGGAGCAGTTCTTC.